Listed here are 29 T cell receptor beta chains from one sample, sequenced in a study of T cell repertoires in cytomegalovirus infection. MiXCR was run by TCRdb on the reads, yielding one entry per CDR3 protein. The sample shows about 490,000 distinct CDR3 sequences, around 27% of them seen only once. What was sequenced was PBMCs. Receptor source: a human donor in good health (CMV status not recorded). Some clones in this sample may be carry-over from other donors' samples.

The CDR3 sequence: CASRWTRPAGYTF. The CDR3 DNA reads TGTGCCAGCAGATGGACCCGCCCCGCGGGCTACACCTTC. This chain links TRBV6-6 with TRBJ1-2; D not certain. The CDR3 totals 13 residues. The V end lost 6 bases, the J end lost 8 bases, and 16 bases lay between the germline ends. CDR1 and CDR2 (germline): MNHNY, SVGAGI (reference sequence).

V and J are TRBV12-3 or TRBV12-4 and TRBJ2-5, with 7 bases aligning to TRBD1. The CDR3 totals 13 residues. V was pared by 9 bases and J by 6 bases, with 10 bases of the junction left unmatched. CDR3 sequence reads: CASTTGVSKTQYF. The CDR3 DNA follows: TGTGCCAGTACAACAGGGGTTTCGAAGACCCAGTACTTC.

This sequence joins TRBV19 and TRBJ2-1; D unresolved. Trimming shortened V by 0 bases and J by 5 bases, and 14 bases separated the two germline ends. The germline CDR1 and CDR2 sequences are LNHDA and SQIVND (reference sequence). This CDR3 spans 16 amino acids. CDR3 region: CASSIDWSTNNNEQFF. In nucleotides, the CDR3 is TGTGCCAGTAGTATAGATTGGAGCACCAACAACAATGAGCAGTTCTTC.

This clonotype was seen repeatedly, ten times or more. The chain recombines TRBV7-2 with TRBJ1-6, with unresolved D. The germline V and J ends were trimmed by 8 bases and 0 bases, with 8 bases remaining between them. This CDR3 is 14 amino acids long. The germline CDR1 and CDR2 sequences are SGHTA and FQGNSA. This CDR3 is CASLTGSYNSPLHF. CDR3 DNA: TGTGCCAGCCTGACCGGCTCCTATAATTCACCCCTCCACTTT.

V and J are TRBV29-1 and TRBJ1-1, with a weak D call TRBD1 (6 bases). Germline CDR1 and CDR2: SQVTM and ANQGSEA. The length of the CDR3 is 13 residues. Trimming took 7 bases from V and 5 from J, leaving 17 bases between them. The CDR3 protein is CSAPGVSETEAFF. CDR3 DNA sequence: TGCAGCGCCCCAGGGGTCTCGGAGACTGAAGCTTTCTTT.

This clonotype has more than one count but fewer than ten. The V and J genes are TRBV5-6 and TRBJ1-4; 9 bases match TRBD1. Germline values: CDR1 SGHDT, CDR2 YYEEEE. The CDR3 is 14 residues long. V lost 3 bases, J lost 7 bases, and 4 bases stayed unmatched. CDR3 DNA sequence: TGTGCCAGCAGCTCCACAGGGGGCCTTGAAAAACTGTTTTTT. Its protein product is CASSSTGGLEKLFF.

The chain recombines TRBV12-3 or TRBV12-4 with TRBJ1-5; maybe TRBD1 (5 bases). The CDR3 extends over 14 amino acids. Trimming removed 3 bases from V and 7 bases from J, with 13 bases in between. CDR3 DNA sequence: TGTGCCAGCAGTTTGGGGCAAGTGGCCCAGCCCCAGCATTTT. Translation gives CASSLGQVAQPQHF.

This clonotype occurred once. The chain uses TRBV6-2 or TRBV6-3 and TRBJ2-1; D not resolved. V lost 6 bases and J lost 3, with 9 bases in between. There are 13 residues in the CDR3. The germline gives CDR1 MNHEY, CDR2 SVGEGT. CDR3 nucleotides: TGTGCCAGCAGAATAGGGTTCTACAATGAGCAGTTCTTC. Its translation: CASRIGFYNEQFF.

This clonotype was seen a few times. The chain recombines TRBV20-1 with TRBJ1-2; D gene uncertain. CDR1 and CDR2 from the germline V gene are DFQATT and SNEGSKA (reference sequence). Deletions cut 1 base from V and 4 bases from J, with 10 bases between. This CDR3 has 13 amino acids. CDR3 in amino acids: CSARGALGYGYTF. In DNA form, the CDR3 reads TGCAGTGCTAGAGGGGCGCTTGGCTATGGCTACACCTTC.

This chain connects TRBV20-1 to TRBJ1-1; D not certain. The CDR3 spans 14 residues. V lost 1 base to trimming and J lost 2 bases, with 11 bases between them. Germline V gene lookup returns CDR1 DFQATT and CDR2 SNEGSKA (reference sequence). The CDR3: CSARGFSVNTEAFF. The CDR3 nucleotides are TGCAGTGCTAGAGGGTTTTCAGTTAACACTGAAGCTTTCTTT.

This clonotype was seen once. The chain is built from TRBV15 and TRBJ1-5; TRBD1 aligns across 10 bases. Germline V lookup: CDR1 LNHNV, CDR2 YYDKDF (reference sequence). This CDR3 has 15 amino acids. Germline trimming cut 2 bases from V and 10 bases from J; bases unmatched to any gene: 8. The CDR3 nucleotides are TGTGCCACCAGCAGACCCGGGACAGGGGCCGATCCCCAGCATTTT. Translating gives CATSRPGTGADPQHF.

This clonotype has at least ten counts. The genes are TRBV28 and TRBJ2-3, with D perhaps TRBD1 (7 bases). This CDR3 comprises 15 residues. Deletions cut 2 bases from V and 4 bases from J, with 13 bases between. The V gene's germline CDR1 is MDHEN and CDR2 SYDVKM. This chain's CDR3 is CASSLGGTVPDTQYF. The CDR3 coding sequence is TGTGCCAGCAGTTTAGGGGGGACAGTGCCAGATACGCAGTATTTT.

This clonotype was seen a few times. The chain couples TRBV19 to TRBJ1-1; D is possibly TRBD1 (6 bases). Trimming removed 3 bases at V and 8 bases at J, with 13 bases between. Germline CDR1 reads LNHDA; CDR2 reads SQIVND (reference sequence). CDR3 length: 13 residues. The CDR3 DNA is TGTGCCAGTAGTATCGAAACAGGGACCGAAGCTTTCTTT. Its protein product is CASSIETGTEAFF. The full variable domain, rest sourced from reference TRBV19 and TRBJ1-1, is DGGITQSPKYLFRKEGQNVTLSCEQNLNHDAMYWYRQDPGQGLRLIYYSQIVNDFQKGDIAEGYSVSREKKESFPLTVTSAQKNPTAFYLCASSIETGTEAFFGQGTRLTVV.

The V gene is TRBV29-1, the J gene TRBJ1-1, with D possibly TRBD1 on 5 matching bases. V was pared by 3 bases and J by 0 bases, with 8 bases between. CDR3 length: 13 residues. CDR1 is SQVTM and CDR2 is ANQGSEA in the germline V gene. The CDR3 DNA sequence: TGCAGCGTTGACGTGGGGCTGAACACTGAAGCTTTCTTT. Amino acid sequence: CSVDVGLNTEAFF.

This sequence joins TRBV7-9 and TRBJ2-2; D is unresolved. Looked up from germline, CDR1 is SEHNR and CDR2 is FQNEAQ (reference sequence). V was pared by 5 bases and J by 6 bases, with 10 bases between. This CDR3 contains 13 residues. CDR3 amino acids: CASSVKWAGELFF. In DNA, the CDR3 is TGTGCCAGCAGCGTAAAGTGGGCCGGGGAGCTGTTTTTT.

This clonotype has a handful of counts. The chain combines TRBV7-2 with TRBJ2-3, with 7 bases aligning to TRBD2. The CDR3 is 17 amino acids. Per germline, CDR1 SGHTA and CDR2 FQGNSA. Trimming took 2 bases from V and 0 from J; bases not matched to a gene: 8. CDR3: CASSLRPAGTSTDTQYF. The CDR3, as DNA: TGTGCCAGCAGCTTAAGGCCAGCGGGGACTAGCACAGATACGCAGTATTTT. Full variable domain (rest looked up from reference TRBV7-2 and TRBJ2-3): GAGVSQSPSNKVTEKGKDVELRCDPISGHTALYWYRQSLGQGLEFLIYFQGNSAPDKSGLPSDRFSAERTGGSVSTLTIQRTQQEDSAVYLCASSLRPAGTSTDTQYFGPGTRLTVL.

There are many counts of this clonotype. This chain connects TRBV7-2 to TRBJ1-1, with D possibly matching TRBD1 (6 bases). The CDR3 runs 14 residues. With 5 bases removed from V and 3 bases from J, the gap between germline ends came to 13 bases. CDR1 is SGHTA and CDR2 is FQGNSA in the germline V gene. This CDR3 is CASSAQGGDTEAFF. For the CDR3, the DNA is TGTGCCAGCAGCGCCCAAGGGGGTGACACTGAAGCTTTCTTT. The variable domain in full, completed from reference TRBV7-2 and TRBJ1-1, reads GAGVSQSPSNKVTEKGKDVELRCDPISGHTALYWYRQSLGQGLEFLIYFQGNSAPDKSGLPSDRFSAERTGGSVSTLTIQRTQQEDSAVYLCASSAQGGDTEAFFGQGTRLTVV.

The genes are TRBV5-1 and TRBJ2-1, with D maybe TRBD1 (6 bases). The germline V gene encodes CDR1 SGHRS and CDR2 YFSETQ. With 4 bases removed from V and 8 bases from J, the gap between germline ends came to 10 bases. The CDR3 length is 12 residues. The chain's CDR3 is CASSTTGYEQFF. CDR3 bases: TGCGCCAGCAGCACGACAGGTTATGAGCAGTTCTTC.

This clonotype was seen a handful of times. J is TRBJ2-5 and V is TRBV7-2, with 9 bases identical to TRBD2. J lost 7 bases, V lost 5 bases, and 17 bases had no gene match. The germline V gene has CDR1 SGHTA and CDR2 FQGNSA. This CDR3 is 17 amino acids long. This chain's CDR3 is CASSVIIAGEADGTQYF. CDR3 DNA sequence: TGTGCCAGCAGCGTAATCATAGCGGGAGAGGCGGATGGGACCCAGTACTTC.

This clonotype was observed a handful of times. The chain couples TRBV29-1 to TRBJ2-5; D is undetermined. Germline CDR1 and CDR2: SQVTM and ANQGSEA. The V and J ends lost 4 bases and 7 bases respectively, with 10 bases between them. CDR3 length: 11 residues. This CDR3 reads CSVGEGGTQYF. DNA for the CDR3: TGCAGCGTTGGAGAAGGTGGGACCCAGTACTTC.

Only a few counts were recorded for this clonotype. The CDR3 sequence: CASSLDWAGGDEQFF. The CDR3 region has the DNA TGTGCCAGCAGCTTAGATTGGGCGGGGGGGGATGAGCAGTTCTTC. The chain employs TRBV11-2 and TRBJ2-1; TRBD2 agrees at 9 bases. Germline V gives CDR1 SGHAT, CDR2 FQNNGV. J was trimmed by 8 bases and V by 0 bases; bases with no gene match: 5. This CDR3 is 15 amino acids long. The full variable domain, rest sourced from reference TRBV11-2 and TRBJ2-1, is EAGVAQSPRYKIIEKRQSVAFWCNPISGHATLYWYQQILGQGPKLLIQFQNNGVVDDSQLPKDRFSAERLKGVDSTLKIQPAKLEDSAVYLCASSLDWAGGDEQFFGPGTRLTVL.

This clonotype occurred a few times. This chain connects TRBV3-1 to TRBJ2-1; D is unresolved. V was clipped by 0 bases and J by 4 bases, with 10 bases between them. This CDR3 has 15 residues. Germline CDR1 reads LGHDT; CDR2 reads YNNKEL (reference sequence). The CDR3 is CASSQDSYVYNEQFF. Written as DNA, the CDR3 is TGTGCCAGCAGCCAAGATTCATACGTTTACAATGAGCAGTTCTTC.

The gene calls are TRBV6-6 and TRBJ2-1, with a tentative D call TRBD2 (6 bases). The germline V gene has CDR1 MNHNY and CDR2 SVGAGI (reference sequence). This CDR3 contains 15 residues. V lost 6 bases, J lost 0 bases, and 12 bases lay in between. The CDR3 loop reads CASSAGTLSYNEQFF. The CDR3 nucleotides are TGTGCCAGCAGCGCCGGGACTCTCTCCTACAATGAGCAGTTCTTC.

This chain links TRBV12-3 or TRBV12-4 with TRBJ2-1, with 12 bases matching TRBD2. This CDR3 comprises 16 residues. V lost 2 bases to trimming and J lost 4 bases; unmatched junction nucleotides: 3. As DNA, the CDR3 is TGTGCCAGCAGTTTAAATCTAGCGGGAGGGTACAATGAGCAGTTCTTC. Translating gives CASSLNLAGGYNEQFF.

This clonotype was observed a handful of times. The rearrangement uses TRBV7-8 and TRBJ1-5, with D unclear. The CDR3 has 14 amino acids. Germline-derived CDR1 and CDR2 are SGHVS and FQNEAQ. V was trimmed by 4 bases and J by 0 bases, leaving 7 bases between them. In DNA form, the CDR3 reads TGTGCCAGCAGCTCCCAGCGTAGCAATCAGCCCCAGCATTTT. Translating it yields CASSSQRSNQPQHF.

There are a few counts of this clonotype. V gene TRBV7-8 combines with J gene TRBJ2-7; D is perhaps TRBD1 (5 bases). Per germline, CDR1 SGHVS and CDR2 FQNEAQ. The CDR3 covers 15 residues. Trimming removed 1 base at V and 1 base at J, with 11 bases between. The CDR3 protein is CASSLDLGQSYEQYF. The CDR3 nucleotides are TGTGCCAGCAGCTTAGATCTGGGGCAGTCCTACGAGCAGTACTTC.

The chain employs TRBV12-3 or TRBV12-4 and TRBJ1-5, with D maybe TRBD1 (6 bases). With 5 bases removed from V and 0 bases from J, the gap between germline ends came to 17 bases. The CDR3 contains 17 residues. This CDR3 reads CASSPGTRQDSNQPQHF. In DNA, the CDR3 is TGTGCCAGCAGTCCCGGGACAAGGCAAGATAGCAATCAGCCCCAGCATTTT.

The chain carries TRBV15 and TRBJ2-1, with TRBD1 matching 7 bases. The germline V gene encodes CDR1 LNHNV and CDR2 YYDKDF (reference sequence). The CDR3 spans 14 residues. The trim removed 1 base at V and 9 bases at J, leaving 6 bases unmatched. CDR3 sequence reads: CATSRAGGFGEQFF. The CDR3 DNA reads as TGTGCCACCAGCAGAGCAGGGGGTTTCGGTGAGCAGTTCTTC.

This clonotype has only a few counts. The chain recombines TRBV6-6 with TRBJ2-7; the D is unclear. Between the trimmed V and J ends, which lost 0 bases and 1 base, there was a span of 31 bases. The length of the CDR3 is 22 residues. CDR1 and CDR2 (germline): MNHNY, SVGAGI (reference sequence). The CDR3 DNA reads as TGTGCCAGCAGTTACTCGCCTCCCCTGGGCCTACCGAACTCCATGGGATCCTACGAGCAGTACGTC. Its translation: CASSYSPPLGLPNSMGSYEQYV.